Below are 24 T cell receptor beta chains sequenced from a single sample in a study of Ad26.COV2.S vaccination and SARS-CoV-2 variants. As to treatment: roughly 19 received Ad26.COV2.S at low or high dose, single or two shots; 5 received placebo; per-sample allocation not given. All samples were drawn on day 63, counting from the first vaccine or placebo injection. Sequencing was performed with immunoSEQ multiplex PCR; in TCRdb, only in-frame clones are kept and a portion is missing. The sample lists 200,000 to 300,000 clones, approximately 87% occurring once. Specimen: peripheral blood, collected in a trial of Ad26.COV2.S vaccine versus placebo. These receptors originate from a person between 18 and 65 years old who received the Ad26.COV2.S COVID-19 vaccine or a placebo.

The chain is built from TRBV4-3 and TRBJ1-6; D uncertain. Trimming left V 0 bases short and J 0 bases short, with 9 bases between. Germline values: CDR1 LGHNA, CDR2 YSLEER. CDR3 length: 17 amino acids. The CDR3 DNA follows: TGCGCCAGCAGCCAAGATCTGGCGTCCTCCTATAATTCACCCCTCCACTTT. It codes for CASSQDLASSYNSPLHF.

The chain couples TRBV24-1 to TRBJ2-3; 13 bases align to TRBD2. Per the germline V gene, CDR1 is KGHDR and CDR2 is SFDVKD. This CDR3 spans 18 amino acids. Trimming at V came to 2 bases and at J to 2 bases, leaving 6 bases not matched to a gene. The CDR3 reads CATSDYAGLAGSTDTQYF. The CDR3 DNA reads as TGTGCCACCAGTGATTATGCGGGACTAGCGGGATCCACAGATACGCAGTATTTT.

The chain is built from TRBV4-2 and TRBJ2-1; D is possibly TRBD2 (6 bases). Germline V CDR1 and CDR2: LGHNA, YNFKEQ. Trimming took 0 bases from V and 0 from J, leaving 12 bases between them. This CDR3 has 17 amino acids. The CDR3, as DNA: TGTGCCAGCAGCCAAGATTTAGCGGCTAGCTCCTACAATGAGCAGTTCTTC. It is translated as CASSQDLAASSYNEQFF.

The table lists this clone with a count of one. J is TRBJ1-6 and V is TRBV19, with D possibly TRBD1 on 5 matching bases. Germline-derived CDR1 and CDR2 are LNHDA and SQIVND (reference sequence). Deletions cut 5 bases from V and 2 bases from J, with 13 bases between. There are 16 residues in the CDR3. CDR3 bases: TGTGCCAGTAGTCTGTTACAGGTCACCTATAATTCACCCCTCCACTTT. It codes for CASSLLQVTYNSPLHF.

The sample holds one count of this clone. The J gene is TRBJ1-3, the V gene TRBV7-2, with TRBD1 matching over 10 bases. With V trimmed by 2 bases and J by 0 bases, 10 bases remained unmatched. CDR3 length: 19 amino acids. Germline CDR1 is SGHTA and CDR2 is FQGNSA. Written as DNA, the CDR3 is TGTGCCAGCAGCTTAAGGGGACAGGGGCAACCTTTCTCTGGAAACACCATATATTTT. It yields the protein CASSLRGQGQPFSGNTIYF. The whole variable domain, filled in from reference TRBV7-2 and TRBJ1-3, reads GAGVSQSPSNKVTEKGKDVELRCDPISGHTALYWYRQSLGQGLEFLIYFQGNSAPDKSGLPSDRFSAERTGGSVSTLTIQRTQQEDSAVYLCASSLRGQGQPFSGNTIYFGEGSWLTVV.

This clone has a count of ten or more. V and J are TRBV24-1 and TRBJ2-2; D may correspond to TRBD1 or TRBD2 (5 bases each). Germline CDR1 is KGHDR and CDR2 is SFDVKD. This CDR3 spans 15 amino acids. Trimming removed 4 bases at V and 6 bases at J, with 14 bases between. For the CDR3, the DNA is TGTGCCACCAGTGACCCGGGCCGGGACGCCGGGGAGCTGTTTTTT. It specifies CATSDPGRDAGELFF.

The chain combines TRBV10-3 with TRBJ1-1, with 8 bases fitting TRBD1. There are 14 residues in the CDR3. V dropped 6 bases and J dropped 5; count of bases not matched to a gene: 8. Germline V gene data show CDR1 as ENHRY and CDR2 as SYGVKD. CDR3 coding DNA: TGTGCCATCAGCTCAGACAGGGGTGGAACTGAAGCTTTCTTT. The encoded protein is CAISSDRGGTEAFF.

The chain combines TRBV25-1 with TRBJ2-5; 7 bases are shared with TRBD1. The CDR3 is made up of 14 amino acids. CDR1 is MGHDK, CDR2 SYGVNS, per germline. Trimming removed 6 bases from V and 1 base from J; junction bases left unmatched: 5. DNA of the CDR3: TGTGCCAGCAGATTGACAGGGATCCAAGAGACCCAGTACTTC. Amino acids: CASRLTGIQETQYF. Looking up the rest from reference TRBV25-1 and TRBJ2-5 gives the full variable domain: EADIYQTPRYLVIGTGKKITLECSQTMGHDKMYWYQQDPGMELHLIHYSYGVNSTEKGDLSSESTVSRIRTEHFPLTLESARPSHTSQYLCASRLTGIQETQYFGPGTRLLVL.

The chain is built from TRBV11-2 and TRBJ1-3, with D hard to call. The CDR3 covers 15 residues. From germline, CDR1 is SGHAT and CDR2 FQNNGV. Trimming left V 2 bases short and J 0 bases short, with 8 bases between. The CDR3 nucleotides are TGTGCCAGCAGCTTAAGAGGGCCCTCTGGAAACACCATATATTTT. Translated, it gives CASSLRGPSGNTIYF.

A note on this clone: This CDR3 is also generated by other DNA sequences in the sample. The chain employs TRBV28 and TRBJ2-7, with 9 bases aligning to TRBD1. This CDR3 spans 14 amino acids. The V gene end was trimmed by 3 bases and the J gene end by 4 bases; junction bases not matched to a gene: 4. Looked up from germline, CDR1 is MDHEN and CDR2 is SYDVKM. This chain's CDR3 is CASSFGTGTYEQYF. The CDR3 DNA reads as TGTGCCAGCAGTTTTGGGACAGGGACTTACGAGCAGTACTTC.

The CDR3 sequence: CASSMGGSEQYF. The DNA of the CDR3 is TGTGCCAGCAGTATGGGCGGGAGCGAGCAGTACTTC. This chain connects TRBV6-2 or TRBV6-3 to TRBJ2-7, with TRBD2 matching 7 bases. After removal of 5 bases from V and 6 bases from J, the junction contained 4 bases not matched to a gene. Germline V lookup: CDR1 MNHEY, CDR2 SVGEGT. The CDR3 length is 12 residues.

The V call is TRBV25-1, the J call TRBJ2-1, with TRBD1 matching 12 bases. CDR1 is MGHDK and CDR2 is SYGVNS in the germline V gene. The trim removed 8 bases at V and 9 bases at J, leaving 8 bases unmatched. CDR3 length: 14 residues. CDR3 region: CASAAGTGGVEQFF. CDR3 nucleotide sequence: TGTGCCAGCGCGGCCGGGACAGGGGGCGTTGAGCAGTTCTTC.

This clone has only a few counts. This chain connects TRBV14 to TRBJ1-2; tentatively, D is TRBD1 (5 bases). Trimming took off 4 bases at V and 8 bases at J, with 17 bases between the two ends. The CDR3 consists of 14 residues. Germline V gene data show CDR1 as SGHDN and CDR2 as FVKESK. This CDR3 is CASSRNLRGSGYTF. The CDR3 DNA is TGTGCCAGCAGCCGAAATCTACGGGGGAGCGGCTACACCTTC.

The chain employs TRBV10-3 and TRBJ2-1; TRBD2 agrees at 10 bases. The CDR3 consists of 17 residues. Germline loops: CDR1 ENHRY, CDR2 SYGVKD. V lost 0 bases, J lost 4 bases, and 6 bases stayed unmatched. This CDR3 reads CAISESLGLAEYNEQFF. The CDR3 DNA is TGTGCCATCAGTGAGTCCCTCGGACTAGCGGAATACAATGAGCAGTTCTTC.

The chain is built from TRBV5-1 and TRBJ1-2, with a possible D match to TRBD1 (6 bases). Germline V gene sequence: CDR1 SGHRS, CDR2 YFSETQ. CDR3 length: 15 amino acids. Trimming took off 4 bases at V and 6 bases at J, with 19 bases between the two ends. In nucleotides, the CDR3 is TGCGCCAGCAGCCCGGAGGGGGGGGGCGGACATGGCTACACCTTC. Amino acid sequence: CASSPEGGGGHGYTF. The whole variable domain, remainder taken from reference TRBV5-1 and TRBJ1-2, is KAGVTQTPRYLIKTRGQQVTLSCSPISGHRSVSWYQQTPGQGLQFLFEYFSETQRNKGNFPGRFSGRQFSNSRSEMNVSTLELGDSALYLCASSPEGGGGHGYTFGSGTRLTVV.

The chain couples TRBV5-4 to TRBJ2-3; no clear D gene. The CDR3 covers 14 residues. Germline values: CDR1 SGHNT, CDR2 YYREEE (reference sequence). V was clipped by 0 bases and J by 0 bases, with 5 bases between them. The CDR3 here is CASSLVSSTDTQYF. The CDR3 DNA follows: TGTGCCAGCAGCTTGGTTTCTAGCACAGATACGCAGTATTTT. The entire variable domain, with the rest obtained from reference TRBV5-4 and TRBJ2-3, is as follows: ETGVTQSPTHLIKTRGQQVTLRCSSQSGHNTVSWYQQALGQGPQFIFQYYREEENGRGNFPPRFSGLQFPNYSSELNVNALELDDSALYLCASSLVSSTDTQYFGPGTRLTVL.

The chain links TRBV5-4 to TRBJ2-2, with TRBD1 matching over 9 bases. J lost 1 base, V lost 4 bases, and 8 bases had no gene match. The length of the CDR3 is 17 residues. From germline, CDR1 is SGHNT and CDR2 YYREEE (reference sequence). The CDR3 DNA sequence: TGTGCCAGCAGCCCAACAACGGGACAGGGGAACACCGGGGAGCTGTTTTTT. This translates into CASSPTTGQGNTGELFF.

The rearrangement joins TRBV5-1 to TRBJ2-1; TRBD1 is a possible D gene (6 bases). Germline assignment: CDR1 SGHRS and CDR2 YFSETQ. Deletions cut 1 base from V and 1 base from J, with 15 bases between. The CDR3 totals 17 residues. The CDR3 spells CASSLNLNRVSYNEQFF. CDR3 DNA sequence: TGCGCCAGCAGCTTGAACCTAAACAGGGTATCCTACAATGAGCAGTTCTTC.

The chain has TRBV28 and TRBJ2-2; 9 bases are a match to TRBD1. V trimming: 1 base; J trimming: 0 bases; junction bases outside the gene matches: 3. In germline, CDR1 is MDHEN, CDR2 SYDVKM. This CDR3 is built from 17 residues. The CDR3 spells CASSLFRDRANTGELFF. The CDR3 DNA reads as TGTGCCAGCAGTTTATTCCGGGACAGGGCGAACACCGGGGAGCTGTTTTTT. The variable domain in full, completed from reference TRBV28 and TRBJ2-2, reads DVKVTQSSRYLVKRTGEKVFLECVQDMDHENMFWYRQDPGLGLRLIYFSYDVKMKEKGDIPEGYSVSREKKERFSLILESASTNQTSMYLCASSLFRDRANTGELFFGEGSRLTVL.

This clone has more than one count but fewer than ten. This chain uses TRBV10-3 with TRBJ1-2; tentatively, D is TRBD1 (5 bases). Trimming removed 2 bases at V and 7 bases at J, with 14 bases between. Germline values: CDR1 ENHRY, CDR2 SYGVKD. The CDR3 sequence is 14 residues long. The CDR3 region has the DNA TGTGCCATCAGTGAGCAGAGGGGCAACGCTGGCTACACCTTC. This gives the protein CAISEQRGNAGYTF.

A single count supports this clone. This chain joins TRBV2 and TRBJ2-7; no clear D gene. CDR1 is SNHLY and CDR2 is FYNNEI in the germline V gene. V dropped 4 bases and J dropped 4 bases, with 5 bases sitting between them. There are 11 residues in the CDR3. The CDR3 DNA sequence: TGTGCCAGCAGTGGGTGGTACGAGCAGTACTTC. Translating it yields CASSGWYEQYF.

The chain joins TRBV3-1 (or the pseudogene TRBV3-2) to TRBJ1-2, with TRBD1 identical over 8 bases. The germline gives CDR1 LGHDT, CDR2 YNNKEL (reference sequence). J lost 8 bases, V lost 3 bases, and 5 bases had no gene match. The CDR3 totals 13 residues. The CDR3 region is CASSQQGAGGYTF. The CDR3, as DNA: TGTGCCAGCAGCCAGCAGGGGGCTGGGGGCTACACCTTC.

A single count supports this clone. This chain joins TRBV5-1 and TRBJ2-3; D may be TRBD2 (5 bases). From germline, CDR1 is SGHRS and CDR2 YFSETQ. This CDR3 is built from 14 residues. Trimming left V 2 bases short and J 4 bases short, with 11 bases between. Here the CDR3 reads CASSLLTSSDTQYF. The CDR3 region has the DNA TGCGCCAGCAGCTTATTAACTAGTTCAGATACGCAGTATTTT. The full variable domain, its missing parts supplied by reference TRBV5-1 and TRBJ2-3, is KAGVTQTPRYLIKTRGQQVTLSCSPISGHRSVSWYQQTPGQGLQFLFEYFSETQRNKGNFPGRFSGRQFSNSRSEMNVSTLELGDSALYLCASSLLTSSDTQYFGPGTRLTVL.

The chain couples TRBV6-1 to TRBJ1-5; 7 bases fit TRBD1. Germline CDR1 and CDR2: MNHNS and SASEGT. V gave up 0 bases and J gave up 0 bases; unmatched junction bases: 8. This CDR3 comprises 18 residues. CDR3 in DNA: TGTGCCAGCAGTGAAGCGCCCCTGACAGGGACTAGCAATCAGCCCCAGCATTTT. Its protein product is CASSEAPLTGTSNQPQHF.